The 14 T cell receptor beta chains below were found in one sample sequenced in a study of Graves' ophthalmopathy and Graves' hyperthyroidism. The TCR beta CDR3 regions underwent amplification from RNA transcripts. First-round RT-PCR used HTBI primers; second-round multiplex PCR followed. TCRdb reprocessed the multiplex PCR reads with MiXCR, giving one entry per CDR3 protein. This sample has roughly 480,000 distinct CDR3 sequences, with approximately 14% found just once. The source material was blood. The receptors shown here come from a woman aged 25-40 years with Graves' ophthalmopathy.

This clonotype showed up many times. The chain links TRBV12-3 or TRBV12-4 to TRBJ1-2; 7 positions agree with TRBD1. Unmatched junction bases numbered 8, after V lost 2 bases and J lost 8 bases. The CDR3 length is 14 residues. The CDR3 here is CASSLSTGAGGYTF. Written as DNA, the CDR3 is TGTGCCAGCAGTTTATCTACAGGGGCAGGGGGCTACACCTTC.

This clonotype has at least ten counts. The chain employs TRBV6-2 or TRBV6-3 and TRBJ1-5; a possible D gene is TRBD1 (5 bases). CDR1 is MNHEY and CDR2 is SVGEGT in the germline V gene. V lost 7 bases to trimming and J lost 7 bases, with 23 bases between them. The CDR3 has 16 amino acids. The CDR3 DNA follows: TGTGCCAGCACCCAACCCCTCTGGGGGATCGACCAGCCCCAGCATTTT. Encoded protein: CASTQPLWGIDQPQHF.

This clonotype was seen a handful of times. V gene TRBV4-1 combines with J gene TRBJ1-2; no clear D gene. V was pared by 1 base and J by 8 bases, with 8 bases between. CDR1 is MGHRA and CDR2 is YSYEKL in the germline V gene. The CDR3 totals 12 residues. The CDR3 loop reads CASSQGDSGYTF. The CDR3 DNA reads TGCGCCAGCAGCCAAGGGGATTCGGGCTACACCTTC.

The table lists this clonotype with many counts. The genes are TRBV29-1 and TRBJ2-2; 10 nucleotides agree with TRBD1. Germline V gene lookup returns CDR1 SQVTM and CDR2 ANQGSEA. V dropped 5 bases and J dropped 5; count of bases not matched to a gene: 5. This CDR3 has 14 residues. Written as DNA, the CDR3 is TGCAGCGTTAGGGACAGGGGACGGACCGGGGAGCTGTTTTTT. As protein: CSVRDRGRTGELFF.

This chain uses TRBV6-1 with TRBJ1-1; maybe TRBD1 (5 bases). Trimming stripped 7 bases from V and 5 bases from J, with 11 bases between. Looked up from germline, CDR1 is MNHNS and CDR2 is SASEGT. The CDR3 is made up of 12 amino acids. The CDR3 bases are TGTGCCAGCAATCACCGGGGGACTGAAGCTTTCTTT. It translates to CASNHRGTEAFF.

This clonotype was seen at least ten times. The chain couples TRBV29-1 to TRBJ2-6; 7 bases line up with TRBD2. V shed 6 bases and J 0 bases; nucleotides not matched to a gene: 14. Germline CDR1 SQVTM, CDR2 ANQGSEA. There are 18 residues in the CDR3. CDR3 region: CSVLAGKAGNSGANVLTF. CDR3 nucleotides: TGCAGCGTGCTGGCGGGGAAAGCGGGAAACTCTGGGGCCAACGTCCTGACTTTC.

The table lists this clonotype with many counts. The genes are TRBV6-5 and TRBJ2-7, with D possibly being TRBD2 (6 bases). Germline assignment: CDR1 MNHEY and CDR2 SVGAGI. With 0 bases removed from V and 3 bases from J, the gap between germline ends came to 12 bases. CDR3 length: 15 amino acids. The CDR3 DNA sequence: TGTGCCAGCAGTTACTCGTGGGGTAGCGGCTACGAGCAGTACTTC. Protein: CASSYSWGSGYEQYF.

At least ten counts were recorded for this clonotype. This chain joins TRBV7-2 and TRBJ2-7, with 8 bases that match TRBD2. V trimming: 6 bases; J trimming: 0 bases; junction bases outside the gene matches: 4. The CDR3 covers 14 residues. Germline V CDR1 and CDR2: SGHTA, FQGNSA. The CDR3 DNA sequence: TGTGCCAGCAGGGTCAGCGGGGGCTCCTACGAGCAGTACTTC. Encoded protein: CASRVSGGSYEQYF.

This clonotype was seen a handful of times. The chain has TRBV5-1 and TRBJ1-2; 10 nucleotides align to TRBD1. CDR3 length equals 15 residues. V shed 0 bases, J shed 4 bases, and the junction held 3 bases outside the gene matches. Germline CDR1 and CDR2: SGHRS and YFSETQ. Here the CDR3 reads CASSLATGGSYGYTF. Here the CDR3 DNA reads TGCGCCAGCAGCTTGGCGACAGGGGGCAGCTATGGCTACACCTTC.

This clonotype was observed at least ten times. V usage is TRBV27 and J usage is TRBJ2-7, with 8 bases lining up with TRBD2. Germline lookup yields CDR1 MNHEY and CDR2 SMNVEV (reference sequence). V trimming: 7 bases; J trimming: 7 bases; junction bases outside the gene matches: 24. This CDR3 has 18 residues. The CDR3 bases are TGTGCCAGCAAGCGTTTGCTTTCCTCAGCGGGGGATTCCGGGGAGCAGTACTTC. Translated, it gives CASKRLLSSAGDSGEQYF.

This clonotype was observed many times. This chain links TRBV11-1 with TRBJ2-5; 16 bases match TRBD2. CDR1 and CDR2 (germline): SGHAT, FQDESV (reference sequence). Unmatched junction bases numbered 11, after V lost 5 bases and J lost 5 bases. The CDR3 loop spans 18 amino acids. CDR3 sequence (DNA): TGTGCCAGCAGCACAATGGGACTAGCGGGAGGGCCTGGGGAGACCCAGTACTTC. This encodes CASSTMGLAGGPGETQYF.

This clonotype was counted ten times or more. The rearrangement links TRBV12-3 or TRBV12-4 to TRBJ1-1, with D hard to call. The CDR3 covers 12 residues. V was clipped by 5 bases and J by 8 bases, with 12 bases between them. The CDR3 bases are TGTGCCAGCAGTCCGATGGACGGGGAAGCTTTCTTT. This translates into CASSPMDGEAFF.

This clonotype was detected a few times. V and J are TRBV28 and TRBJ2-1, with 14 bases lining up with TRBD2. Trimming took 7 bases from V and 7 from J; bases not matched to a gene: 9. The germline gives CDR1 MDHEN, CDR2 SYDVKM. This CDR3 spans 16 amino acids. CDR3: CASTTRLAGGPNEQFF. The DNA for the CDR3 is TGTGCCAGCACCACTCGACTAGCGGGAGGGCCGAATGAGCAGTTCTTC. Looking up the rest from reference TRBV28 and TRBJ2-1 gives the full variable domain: DVKVTQSSRYLVKRTGEKVFLECVQDMDHENMFWYRQDPGLGLRLIYFSYDVKMKEKGDIPEGYSVSREKKERFSLILESASTNQTSMYLCASTTRLAGGPNEQFFGPGTRLTVL.

The chain employs TRBV12-3 or TRBV12-4 and TRBJ2-5; TRBD2 matches 8 bases. This CDR3 comprises 14 residues. J was trimmed by 4 bases and V by 6 bases; bases with no gene match: 7. The CDR3 loop is CASRQTAGVETQYF. Written as DNA, the CDR3 is TGTGCCAGCAGACAAACAGCGGGGGTAGAGACCCAGTACTTC.